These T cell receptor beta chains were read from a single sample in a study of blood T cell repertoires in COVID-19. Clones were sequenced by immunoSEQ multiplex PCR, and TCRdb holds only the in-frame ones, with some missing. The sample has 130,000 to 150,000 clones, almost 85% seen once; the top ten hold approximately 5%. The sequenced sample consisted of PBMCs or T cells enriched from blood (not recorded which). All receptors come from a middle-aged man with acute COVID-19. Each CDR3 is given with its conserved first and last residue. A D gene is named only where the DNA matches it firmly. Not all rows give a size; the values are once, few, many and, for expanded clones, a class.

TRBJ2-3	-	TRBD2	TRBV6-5	CASSLAGGGADTQYF	TGTGCCAGCAGTTTAGCGGGGGGAGGGGCAGATACGCAGTATTTT
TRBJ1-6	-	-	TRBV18	CASSPPSGIDSPLHF	TGTGCCAGCTCACCACCATCAGGGATCGATTCACCCCTCCACTTT
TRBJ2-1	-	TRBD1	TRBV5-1	CASSPGQGPYNEQFF	TGCGCCAGCAGCCCTGGACAGGGGCCCTACAATGAGCAGTTCTTC
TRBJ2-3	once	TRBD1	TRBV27	CASSSYTTGSTDTQYF	TGTGCCAGCAGTTCCTATACGACAGGGAGCACAGATACGCAGTATTTT
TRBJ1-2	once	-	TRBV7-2	CASSSTTGTTHLGGGYTF	TGTGCCAGCAGCTCAACTACCGGGACAACACACCTCGGTGGCGGCTACACCTTC
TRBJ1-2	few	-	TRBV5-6	CASSRGAEYGYTF	TGTGCCAGCAGCCGGGGGGCGGAGTATGGCTACACCTTC
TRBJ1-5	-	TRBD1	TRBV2	CASRDNRGPQHF	TGTGCCAGCAGGGACAACAGGGGGCCCCAGCATTTT
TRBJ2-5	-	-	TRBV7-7	CASSGDTGPQETQYF	TGTGCCAGCAGCGGGGACACCGGACCTCAAGAGACCCAGTACTTC
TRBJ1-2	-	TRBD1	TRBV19	CASRSGQGLGGYTF	TGTGCCAGTAGGAGTGGACAGGGGCTCGGTGGCTACACCTTC
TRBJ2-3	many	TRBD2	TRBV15	CATSRDRASGTDTQYF	TGTGCCACCAGCAGAGATAGGGCTAGCGGAACAGATACGCAGTATTTT
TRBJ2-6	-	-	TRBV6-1	CASSRDIGANVLTF	TGTGCCAGCAGTCGGGACATAGGGGCCAACGTCCTGACTTTC
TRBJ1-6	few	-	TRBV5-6	CASNRGMGSPLHF	TGTGCCAGCAACCGGGGGATGGGGTCACCCCTCCACTTT
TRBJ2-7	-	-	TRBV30	CAWTLDRGPLYEQYF	TGTGCCTGGACACTGGACAGAGGACCCCTCTACGAGCAGTACTTC
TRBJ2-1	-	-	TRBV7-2	CASSLGRLGRNEQFF	TGTGCCAGCAGCTTAGGAAGGTTGGGGAGGAATGAGCAGTTCTTC
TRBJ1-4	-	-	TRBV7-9	CASSSSKAATNEKLFF	TGTGCCAGCAGCTCCTCCAAAGCGGCAACTAATGAAAAACTGTTTTTT
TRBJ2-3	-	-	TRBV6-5	CASSYGAVSTDTQYF	TGTGCCAGCAGTTACGGGGCAGTGAGCACAGATACGCAGTATTTT
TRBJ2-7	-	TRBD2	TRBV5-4	CASSSGTSGSSYEQYF	TGTGCCAGCAGCTCCGGGACTAGCGGGAGTTCCTACGAGCAGTACTTC
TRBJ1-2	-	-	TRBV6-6	CASSYRREASGYTF	TGTGCCAGCAGTTACCGGCGGGAGGCGAGTGGCTACACCTTC
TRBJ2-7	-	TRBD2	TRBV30	CALTTGLESYEQYF	TGTGCCCTTACCACAGGACTAGAGTCTTACGAGCAGTACTTC
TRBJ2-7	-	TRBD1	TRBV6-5	CASSTDRAYEQYF	TGTGCCAGCAGTACCGACAGGGCCTACGAGCAGTACTTC
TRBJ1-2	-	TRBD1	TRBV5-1	CASSGGQGIHRDGYTF	TGCGCCAGCAGCGGAGGACAGGGGATCCATCGGGATGGCTACACCTTC
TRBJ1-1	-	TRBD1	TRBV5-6	CASSWDRRTEAFF	TGTGCCAGCAGCTGGGACAGACGCACTGAAGCTTTCTTT
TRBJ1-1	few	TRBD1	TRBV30	CAWSNWTGATEAFF	TGTGCCTGGAGTAATTGGACAGGGGCCACTGAAGCTTTCTTT
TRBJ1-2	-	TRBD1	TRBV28	CASNVRGYYGYTF	TGTGCCAGCAATGTCAGGGGGTACTATGGCTACACCTTC
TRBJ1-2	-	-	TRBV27	CASSRQVGGDYGYTF	TGTGCCAGCAGTCGACAGGTCGGGGGGGACTATGGCTACACCTTC
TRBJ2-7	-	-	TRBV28	CASTLPHTGRVDEQYF	TGTGCCAGCACCCTTCCCCACACAGGGAGGGTTGACGAGCAGTACTTC
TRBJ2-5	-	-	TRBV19	CASSTAWGSETQYF	TGTGCCAGTAGTACCGCTTGGGGCAGTGAGACCCAGTACTTC
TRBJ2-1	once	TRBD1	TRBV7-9	CASSRQGSSYNEQFF	TGTGCCAGCAGCCGACAGGGAAGCTCCTACAATGAGCAGTTCTTC
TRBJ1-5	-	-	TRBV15	CATSRDLAEPQHF	TGTGCCACCAGCAGAGATTTGGCAGAGCCCCAGCATTTT
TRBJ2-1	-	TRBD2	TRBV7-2	CASSLGIGGVYYNEQFF	TGTGCCAGCAGCTTAGGAATTGGGGGGGTCTACTACAATGAGCAGTTCTTC
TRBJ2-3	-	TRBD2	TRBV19	CASSILGGYATQYF	TGTGCCAGTAGTATACTGGGAGGGTACGCTACGCAGTATTTT
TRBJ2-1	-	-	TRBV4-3	CASSPQSPQGWDEQFF	TGCGCCAGCAGCCCCCAATCCCCACAGGGTTGGGATGAGCAGTTCTTC
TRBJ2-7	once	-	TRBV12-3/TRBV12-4	CASSLGTSYEQYF	TGTGCCAGCAGTTTGGGGACATCCTACGAGCAGTACTTC
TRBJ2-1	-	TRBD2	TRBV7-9	CASSLSGSNSYNEQFF	TGTGCCAGCAGCTTGAGCGGGAGCAACTCCTACAATGAGCAGTTCTTC
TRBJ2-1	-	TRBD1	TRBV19	CASTMGQEPYNEQFF	TGTGCCAGTACCATGGGACAGGAGCCGTACAATGAGCAGTTCTTC
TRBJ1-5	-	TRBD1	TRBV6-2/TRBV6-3	CASSPLDREGNQPQHF	TGTGCCAGCAGCCCATTAGACAGGGAAGGCAATCAGCCCCAGCATTTT
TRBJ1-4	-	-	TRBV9	CASSVGSGPNEKLFF	TGTGCCAGCAGCGTAGGGTCAGGGCCTAATGAAAAACTGTTTTTT
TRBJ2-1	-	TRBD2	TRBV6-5	CASSLTAGGTKFF	TGTGCCAGCAGTCTAACGGCGGGGGGCACTAAGTTCTTC
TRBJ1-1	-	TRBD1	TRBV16	CASSQYDRGNTEAFF	TGTGCCAGCAGCCAATACGACAGGGGGAACACTGAAGCTTTCTTT
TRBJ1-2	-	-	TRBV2	CASSESWDTGLYGYTF	TGTGCCAGCAGTGAAAGTTGGGACACGGGGTTGTACGGCTACACCTTC
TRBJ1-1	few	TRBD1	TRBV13	CASTTGTGGEAFF	TGTGCCAGCACTACCGGGACAGGGGGTGAAGCTTTCTTT
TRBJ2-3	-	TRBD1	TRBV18	CASSLYPEVRQGSATDTQYF	TGTGCCAGCTCACTATATCCTGAGGTTCGACAGGGGTCGGCTACAGATACGCAGTATTTT
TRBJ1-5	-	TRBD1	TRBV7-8	CASSRRDSGYSNQPQHF	TGTGCCAGCAGCCGTCGGGACAGCGGCTATAGCAATCAGCCCCAGCATTTT
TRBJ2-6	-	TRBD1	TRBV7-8	CASSLRDRGLSGANVLTF	TGTGCCAGCAGCTTAAGGGACAGGGGGCTTTCTGGGGCCAACGTCCTGACTTTC
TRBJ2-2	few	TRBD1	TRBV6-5	CASRRDRRLTGELFF	TGTGCCAGCAGGCGGGACAGGCGGCTCACCGGGGAGCTGTTTTTT
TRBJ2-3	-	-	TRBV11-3	CASSLGRSASTDTQYF	TGTGCCAGCAGCTTAGGCCGGTCCGCTAGCACAGATACGCAGTATTTT
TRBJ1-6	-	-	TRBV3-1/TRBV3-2	CASSQVPGSLSPLHF	TGTGCCAGCAGCCAAGTTCCAGGGTCTCTCTCACCCCTCCACTTT
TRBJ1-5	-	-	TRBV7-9	CASSLLDNLQHF	TGTGCCAGCAGCCTTCTGGACAACCTGCAACATTTT
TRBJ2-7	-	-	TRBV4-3	CASSQDGGAEQYF	TGCGCCAGCAGCCAAGATGGAGGGGCCGAGCAGTACTTC
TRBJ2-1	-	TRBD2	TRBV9	CASSLGTSGSSYNEQFF	TGTGCCAGCAGCCTCGGGACTAGCGGGTCCTCCTACAATGAGCAGTTCTTC
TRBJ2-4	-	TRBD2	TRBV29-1	CSVGGLAGEVGKNIQYF	TGCAGCGTCGGGGGACTAGCGGGAGAGGTTGGCAAAAACATTCAGTACTTC